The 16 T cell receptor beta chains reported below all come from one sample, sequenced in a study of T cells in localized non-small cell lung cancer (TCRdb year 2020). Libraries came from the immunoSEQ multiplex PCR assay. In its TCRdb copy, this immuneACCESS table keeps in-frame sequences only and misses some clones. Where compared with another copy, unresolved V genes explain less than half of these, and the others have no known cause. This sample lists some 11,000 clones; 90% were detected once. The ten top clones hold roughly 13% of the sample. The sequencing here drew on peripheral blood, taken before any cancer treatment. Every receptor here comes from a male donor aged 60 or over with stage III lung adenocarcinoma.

The CDR3 bases are TGTGCCAGCAGCTTCGGGACTAGCGGTATGGAGCTGTTTTTT. This codes for CASSFGTSGMELFF. The V gene is TRBV7-2, the J gene TRBJ2-2, with TRBD2 matching over 11 bases. V dropped 3 bases and J dropped 10; count of bases not matched to a gene: 4. The CDR3 runs to 14 residues. Per germline, CDR1 SGHTA and CDR2 FQGNSA.

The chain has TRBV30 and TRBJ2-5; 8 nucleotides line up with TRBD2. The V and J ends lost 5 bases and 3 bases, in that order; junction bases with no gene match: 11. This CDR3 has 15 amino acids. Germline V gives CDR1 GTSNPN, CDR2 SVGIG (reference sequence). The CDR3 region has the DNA TGTGCCTGGGGGCGAGCGGGGGCCTTTGAAGAGACCCAGTACTTC. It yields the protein CAWGRAGAFEETQYF.

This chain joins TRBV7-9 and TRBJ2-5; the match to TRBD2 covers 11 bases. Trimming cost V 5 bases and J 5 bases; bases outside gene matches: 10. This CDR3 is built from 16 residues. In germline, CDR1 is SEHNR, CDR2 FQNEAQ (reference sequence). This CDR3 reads CASSQGVAGGYETQYF. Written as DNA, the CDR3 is TGTGCCAGCAGCCAGGGGGTAGCGGGAGGGTATGAGACCCAGTACTTC.

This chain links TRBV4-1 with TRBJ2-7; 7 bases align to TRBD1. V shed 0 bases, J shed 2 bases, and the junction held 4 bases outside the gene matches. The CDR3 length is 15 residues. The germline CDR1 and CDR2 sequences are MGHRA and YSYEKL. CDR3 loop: CASSQEDRFAYEQYF. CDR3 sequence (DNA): TGCGCCAGCAGCCAAGAGGACAGGTTCGCCTACGAGCAGTACTTC.

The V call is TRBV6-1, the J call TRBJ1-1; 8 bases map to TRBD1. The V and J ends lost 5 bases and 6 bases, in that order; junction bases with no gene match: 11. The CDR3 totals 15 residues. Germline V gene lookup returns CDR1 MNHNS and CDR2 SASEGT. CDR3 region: CASSTGQGALAEAFF. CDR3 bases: TGTGCCAGCAGTACAGGACAGGGCGCCCTTGCTGAAGCTTTCTTT.

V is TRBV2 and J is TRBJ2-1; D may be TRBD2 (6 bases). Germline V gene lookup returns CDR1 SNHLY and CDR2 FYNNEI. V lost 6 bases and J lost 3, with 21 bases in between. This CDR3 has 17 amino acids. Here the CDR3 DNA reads TGTGCCAGCAGGGAGACGATGACTAGATCGGGCTACAATGAGCAGTTCTTC. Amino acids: CASRETMTRSGYNEQFF.

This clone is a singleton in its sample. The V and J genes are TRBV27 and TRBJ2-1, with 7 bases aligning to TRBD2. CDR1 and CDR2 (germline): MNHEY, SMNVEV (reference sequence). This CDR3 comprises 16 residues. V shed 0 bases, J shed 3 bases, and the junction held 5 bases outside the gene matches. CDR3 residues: CASSLSVAGYYNEQFF. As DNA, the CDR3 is TGTGCCAGCAGTTTATCGGTAGCGGGCTACTACAATGAGCAGTTCTTC.

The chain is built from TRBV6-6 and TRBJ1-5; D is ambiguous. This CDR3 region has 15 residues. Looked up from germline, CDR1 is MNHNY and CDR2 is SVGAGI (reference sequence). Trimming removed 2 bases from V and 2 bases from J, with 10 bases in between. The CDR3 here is CASSYRRLGNQPQHF. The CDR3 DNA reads TGTGCCAGCAGTTACCGCAGGCTGGGCAATCAGCCCCAGCATTTT.

The DNA for the CDR3 is TGTGCCAGCAGTTTAAGCGAGGGTTATCGTGGTGAAGCTTTCTTT. Its protein product is CASSLSEGYRGEAFF. This chain uses TRBV28 with TRBJ1-1; D gene unclear. V lost 2 bases and J lost 7, with 17 bases in between. From germline, CDR1 is MDHEN and CDR2 SYDVKM. The CDR3 is 15 amino acids.

CDR3 region: CASSGPPQYNEQFF. The CDR3 DNA sequence: TGTGCCAGCAGTGGCCCCCCTCAGTACAATGAGCAGTTCTTC. The rearrangement joins TRBV6-4 to TRBJ2-1; no definite D call. This CDR3 spans 14 amino acids. Looked up from germline, CDR1 is MRHNA and CDR2 is SNTAGT. V lost 4 bases and J lost 4, with 11 bases in between.

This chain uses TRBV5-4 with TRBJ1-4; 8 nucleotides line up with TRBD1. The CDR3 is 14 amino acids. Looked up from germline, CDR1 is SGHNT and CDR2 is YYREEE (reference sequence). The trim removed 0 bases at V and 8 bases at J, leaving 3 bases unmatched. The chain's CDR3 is CASSLGRGREKLFF. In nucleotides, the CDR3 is TGTGCCAGCAGCTTGGGCAGGGGGCGAGAAAAACTGTTTTTT. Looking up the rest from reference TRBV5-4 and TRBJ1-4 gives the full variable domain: ETGVTQSPTHLIKTRGQQVTLRCSSQSGHNTVSWYQQALGQGPQFIFQYYREEENGRGNFPPRFSGLQFPNYSSELNVNALELDDSALYLCASSLGRGREKLFFGSGTQLSVL.

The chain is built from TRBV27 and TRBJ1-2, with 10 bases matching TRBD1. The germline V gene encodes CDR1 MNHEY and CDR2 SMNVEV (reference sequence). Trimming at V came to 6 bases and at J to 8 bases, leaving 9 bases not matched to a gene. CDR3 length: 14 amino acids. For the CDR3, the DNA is TGTGCCAGCAGGGGCACGGGACAGGGGCTCGGCTACACCTTC. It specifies CASRGTGQGLGYTF.

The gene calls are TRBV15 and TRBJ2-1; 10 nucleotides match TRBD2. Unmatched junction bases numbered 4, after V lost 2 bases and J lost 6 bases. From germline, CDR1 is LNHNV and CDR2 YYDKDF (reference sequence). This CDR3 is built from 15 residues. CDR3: CATSRSVAGGNEQFF. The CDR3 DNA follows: TGTGCCACCAGCAGAAGTGTAGCGGGAGGCAATGAGCAGTTCTTC.

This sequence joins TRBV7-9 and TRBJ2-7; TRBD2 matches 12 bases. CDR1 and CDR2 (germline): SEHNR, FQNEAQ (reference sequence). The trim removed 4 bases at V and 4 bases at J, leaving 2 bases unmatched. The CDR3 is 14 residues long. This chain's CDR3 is CASSSGLAGYEQYF. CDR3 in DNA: TGTGCCAGCAGCTCAGGACTAGCGGGGTACGAGCAGTACTTC. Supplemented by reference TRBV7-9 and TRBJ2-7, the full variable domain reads DTGVSQNPRHKITKRGQNVTFRCDPISEHNRLYWYRQTLGQGPEFLTYFQNEAQLEKSRLLSDRFSAERPKGSFSTLEIQRTEQGDSAMYLCASSSGLAGYEQYFGPGTRLTVT.

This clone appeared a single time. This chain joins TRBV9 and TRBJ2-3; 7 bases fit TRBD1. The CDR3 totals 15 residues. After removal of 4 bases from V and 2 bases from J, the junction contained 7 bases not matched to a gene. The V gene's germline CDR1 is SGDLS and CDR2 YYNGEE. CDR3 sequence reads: CASSPRTGFTDTQYF. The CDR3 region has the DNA TGTGCCAGCAGCCCCCGGACAGGATTCACAGATACGCAGTATTTT. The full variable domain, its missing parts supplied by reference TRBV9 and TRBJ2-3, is DSGVTQTPKHLITATGQRVTLRCSPRSGDLSVYWYQQSLDQGLQFLIQYYNGEERAKGNILERFSAQQFPDLHSELNLSSLELGDSALYFCASSPRTGFTDTQYFGPGTRLTVL.

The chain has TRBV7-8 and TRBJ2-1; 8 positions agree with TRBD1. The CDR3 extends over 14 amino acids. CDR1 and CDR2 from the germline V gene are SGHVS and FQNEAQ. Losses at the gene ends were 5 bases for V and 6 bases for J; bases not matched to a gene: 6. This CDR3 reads CASSQTGTGNEQFF. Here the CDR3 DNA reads TGTGCCAGCAGCCAGACCGGGACAGGCAATGAGCAGTTCTTC.